This TCR beta chain is from a study of T-cell memory formation after mild COVID-19. Study-wide results and limits: Contracting clones, day 15 to 85, had balanced CD4/CD8, and later expanders favored CD4+.

Concerning this clonotype itself: What it binds is unknown.

One entry per CDR3 protein, called by TCRdb with MiXCR from the 5' RACE reads. The profile shows about 200,000 distinct CDR3 sequences, 9.5% to 10% of them singletons. The CDR3 has 16 amino acids. J gave up 0 bases and V 5 bases, and 6 bases lay outside the gene matches. The sequencing sample was made of PBMCs or a T cell subset sorted from them (not recorded which). This chain connects TRBV12-3 or TRBV12-4 to TRBJ1-3; 8 positions agree with TRBD1. This clonotype was obtained from a man younger than 30 who had mild COVID-19 (a few samples of this study predate the infection). Cell type and time point are not known. CDR3 residues: CASSPGTGLSGNTIYF. CDR3 coding DNA: TGTGCCAGCAGTCCGGGGACAGGCCTCTCTGGAAACACCATATATTTT.